This T cell receptor beta chain was recovered during a study of T cells after posttransplantation cyclophosphamide. Losses at the gene ends were 6 bases for V and 8 bases for J; bases not matched to a gene: 13. The CDR3 sequence is 14 residues long. CDR1 and CDR2 from the germline V gene are SQVTM and ANQGSEA. Clones were sequenced by immunoSEQ multiplex PCR, and TCRdb holds only the in-frame ones, with some missing. Here the sample spans some 22,000 clones, around 86% being singletons. The source of this sequence is a woman aged 55 to 70 with a blood cancer, CMV-positive, and with a related stem cell donor. The sequenced sample was PBMCs. This sequence joins TRBV29-1 and TRBJ2-3, with 8 bases that match TRBD1. The chain's CDR3 is CSVAPQGAVGTQYF. CDR3 coding DNA: TGCAGCGTCGCACCCCAGGGGGCTGTAGGTACGCAGTATTTT.